The 3 T cell receptor beta chains below were found in one sample sequenced in a study of T cell clones after liver transplantation. Clones were sequenced by immunoSEQ multiplex PCR, and TCRdb holds only the in-frame ones, with some missing. The data contain just over 80,000 clones, roughly 80% of them seen just once; the ten biggest clones take up about 0.45%. This specimen was CD4+ T cells from blood, taken 45 to 46 months after liver transplant. These receptors all stem from a human patient who received a liver transplant. Certain T cells may be donor cells from the graft.

This clone was seen only once. The genes are TRBV27 and TRBJ1-1; tentative D call: TRBD1 (6 bases). The CDR3 consists of 17 residues. The V end lost 6 bases, the J end lost 1 base, and 21 bases lay between the germline ends. Germline-derived CDR1 and CDR2 are MNHEY and SMNVEV (reference sequence). The CDR3 DNA is TGTGCCAGCAGCCCGCATAGCCGTGGGACAACGAACACTGAAGCTTTCTTT. Translating gives CASSPHSRGTTNTEAFF.

This rearrangement joins TRBV5-3 to TRBJ2-5, with TRBD2 as a possible D gene (5 bases). TRBV5-3 is an ORF, with its function uncertain. The V and J ends lost 1 base and 5 bases respectively, with 15 bases between them. The CDR3 covers 15 residues. The CDR3 DNA reads as TGTGCCAGAAGCTTGATGGATGCGGGCAGGGAGACCCAGTACTTC. Translated, it gives CARSLMDAGRETQYF.

The CDR3 loop reads CASTPNTGFADTQYF. The CDR3 DNA sequence: TGTGCCAGCACCCCAAATACAGGGTTTGCAGATACGCAGTATTTT. The V and J genes are TRBV28 and TRBJ2-3; maybe TRBD1 (6 bases). The CDR3 is 15 residues long. Germline assignment: CDR1 MDHEN and CDR2 SYDVKM. Trimming pared 7 bases from V and 4 bases from J, leaving 18 bases between.